This is a list of T cell receptor beta chains from one sample in a study of cytomegalovirus exposure and HLA in healthy donors. Assay: immunoSEQ multiplex PCR; the TCRdb copy retains only in-frame clones and omits some. Seen here are 130,000 to 150,000 clones, around 10% observed once, and the top ten hold 1.8%. The sequenced material came from PBMCs. These receptors were taken from a male donor in good health and CMV-seronegative. CDR3s include the opening cysteine and the closing phenylalanine or tryptophan. A D gene is named only where the DNA matches it firmly. Expanded clones are given a class, and other clones once, few, many or no size at all.

TRBJ1-1 | TRBV30 | TRBD1 | - | CAWSASILGQGAWNTEAFF | TGTGCCTGGAGTGCTTCTATTTTAGGACAGGGGGCATGGAACACTGAAGCTTTCTTT
TRBJ2-7 | TRBV10-3 | - | few | CAISESGLRQSYEQYF | TGTGCCATCAGTGAGTCAGGACTGCGTCAGTCCTACGAGCAGTACTTC
TRBJ2-5 | TRBV4-1 | - | few | CASSQGRLAGETQYF | TGCGCCAGCAGCCAAGGAAGATTGGCGGGAGAGACCCAGTACTTC
TRBJ1-1 | TRBV6-5 | - | - | CASSYEGAEAFF | TGTGCCAGCAGTTACGAGGGCGCTGAAGCTTTCTTT
TRBJ1-4 | TRBV4-2 | - | few | CASSQGTGGATNEKLFF | TGTGCCAGCAGCCAAGGCACCGGGGGTGCAACTAATGAAAAACTGTTTTTT
TRBJ2-5 | TRBV30 | - | - | CASSARETQYF | TGTGCCAGTAGCGCGCGGGAGACCCAGTACTTC
TRBJ2-3 | TRBV19 | TRBD1 | - | CASSYPDRAHSTDTQYF | TGTGCCAGTAGTTACCCGGACAGGGCACATAGCACAGATACGCAGTATTTT
TRBJ2-1 | TRBV28 | - | few | CASSSSLGESPNEQFF | TGTGCCAGCAGTTCCTCTTTAGGGGAATCTCCGAATGAGCAGTTCTTC
TRBJ1-1 | TRBV6-5 | TRBD1 | few | CASRPSGQRTEAFF | TGTGCCAGCAGACCCTCGGGACAGAGGACTGAAGCTTTCTTT
TRBJ1-6 | TRBV5-1 | TRBD1 | - | CASSLGDRLNSPLHF | TGCGCCAGCAGCTTGGGGGACAGACTTAATTCACCCCTCCACTTT
TRBJ1-2 | TRBV28 | - | few | CASTPSGRGGYTF | TGTGCCAGCACGCCTTCCGGTAGGGGTGGCTACACCTTC
TRBJ2-7 | TRBV10-3 | - | - | CAISERGSYEQYF | TGTGCCATCAGTGAGCGGGGCTCCTACGAGCAGTACTTC
TRBJ2-5 | TRBV4-1 | TRBD2 | - | CASSQGRGYVETQYF | TGCGCCAGCAGTCAAGGGAGGGGATATGTCGAGACCCAGTACTTC
TRBJ1-3 | TRBV28 | - | - | CASRTPSGNTIYF | TGTGCCAGCCGTACCCCGAGCGGAAACACCATATATTTT
TRBJ2-7 | TRBV6-1 | - | few | CASSEDRRGEQYF | TGTGCCAGCAGTGAAGACCGGCGGGGCGAGCAGTACTTC
TRBJ1-1 | TRBV6-6 | TRBD1 | few | CASSLQGAPTEAFF | TGTGCCAGCAGCCTACAGGGGGCCCCCACTGAAGCTTTCTTT
TRBJ1-2 | TRBV15 | - | few | CATSRDRGGVDGYTF | TGTGCCACCAGCAGAGATCGCGGGGGAGTCGACGGCTACACCTTC
TRBJ1-2 | TRBV18 | TRBD1 | - | CASSTGTENYGYTF | TGTGCCAGCTCAACCGGGACAGAAAACTATGGCTACACCTTC
TRBJ2-1 | TRBV5-1 | - | few | CASRESYSYNEQFF | TGCGCCAGCAGGGAGAGCTATTCCTACAATGAGCAGTTCTTC
TRBJ2-7 | TRBV10-3 | TRBD1 | - | CAISESFETGAYEQYF | TGTGCCATCAGTGAGTCTTTTGAGACAGGGGCCTACGAGCAGTACTTC
TRBJ1-1 | TRBV5-1 | - | few | CASSPVAGGPMNTEAFF | TGCGCCAGCAGTCCAGTGGCGGGGGGACCTATGAACACTGAAGCTTTCTTT
TRBJ2-6 | TRBV9 | - | - | CASSTQGPGANVLTF | TGTGCCAGCAGCACACAGGGACCTGGGGCCAACGTCCTGACTTTC
TRBJ1-2 | TRBV30 | - | few | CAWSPRGVGYGYTF | TGTGCCTGGAGTCCCCGGGGGGTAGGGTATGGCTACACCTTC
TRBJ1-2 | TRBV4-2 | - | - | CASSLQYGYTF | TGTGCCAGCAGCCTACAATATGGCTACACCTTC
TRBJ1-1 | TRBV7-2 | - | few | CASSSAWGLEAFF | TGTGCCAGCAGCTCCGCCTGGGGGCTTGAAGCTTTCTTT
TRBJ2-3 | TRBV5-6 | TRBD2 | few | CASSWGTSGVTDTQYF | TGTGCCAGCAGCTGGGGGACTAGCGGGGTCACAGATACGCAGTATTTT
TRBJ2-1 | TRBV30 | - | - | CAWRDSSYNEQFF | TGTGCCTGGAGGGACAGCTCCTACAATGAGCAGTTCTTC
TRBJ1-2 | TRBV4-3 | TRBD1 | few | CASSQVAGQGAPFYGYTF | TGCGCCAGCAGCCAAGTGGCCGGACAGGGGGCGCCGTTCTATGGCTACACCTTC
TRBJ2-1 | TRBV7-2 | TRBD2 | - | CASSPPGSGDEQFF | TGTGCCAGCAGCCCCCCAGGGAGCGGGGATGAGCAGTTCTTC
TRBJ2-7 | TRBV4-2 | TRBD1 | - | CASSQGRGSYEQYF | TGTGCCAGCAGCCAGGGCAGGGGGTCCTACGAGCAGTACTTC
TRBJ1-1 | TRBV28 | TRBD1 | - | CASSLEDRGSGTEAFF | TGTGCCAGCAGTTTAGAGGACAGGGGTTCGGGCACTGAAGCTTTCTTT
TRBJ1-1 | TRBV7-6 | TRBD1 | few | CASSSGQGKDTEAFF | TGTGCCAGCAGCTCAGGACAGGGTAAAGACACTGAAGCTTTCTTT
TRBJ2-2 | TRBV11-3 | TRBD2 | few | CASSFSSGGPYTGELFF | TGTGCCAGCAGCTTTTCCTCGGGGGGGCCGTACACCGGGGAGCTGTTTTTT
TRBJ2-7 | TRBV6-1 | - | few | CASSENFPQYF | TGTGCCAGCAGTGAAAACTTCCCCCAGTACTTC
TRBJ2-1 | TRBV18 | - | - | CASSPPSDGLLEQFF | TGTGCCAGCTCACCACCTAGCGACGGCCTTTTAGAGCAGTTCTTC
TRBJ1-4 | TRBV7-9 | - | - | CASSLSPGGEVEKLFF | TGTGCCAGCAGCTTAAGCCCGGGGGGGGAAGTTGAAAAACTGTTTTTT
TRBJ2-2 | TRBV6-4 | - | - | CASRQGSSGELFF | TGTGCCAGCAGGCAGGGTAGCAGCGGGGAGCTGTTTTTT
TRBJ2-2 | TRBV4-2 | - | - | CASSQDLGGAGGELFF | TGTGCCAGCAGCCAAGATCTGGGCGGGGCGGGCGGGGAGCTGTTTTTT
TRBJ1-5 | TRBV7-2 | - | - | CASSTSPQQPQHF | TGTGCCAGCAGTACGAGCCCCCAACAGCCCCAGCATTTT
TRBJ2-1 | TRBV19 | TRBD2 | - | CASSTFSGGAYNEQFF | TGTGCCAGTAGTACGTTTAGCGGGGGGGCCTACAATGAGCAGTTCTTC
TRBJ2-7 | TRBV9 | TRBD1 | - | CASSPGGGTPSYEQYF | TGTGCCAGCAGCCCAGGGGGCGGGACTCCTTCCTACGAGCAGTACTTC
TRBJ1-1 | TRBV28 | TRBD1 | - | CASSLPGQGMNTEAFF | TGTGCCAGCAGTCTACCGGGACAGGGTATGAACACTGAAGCTTTCTTT
TRBJ1-2 | TRBV6-5 | - | - | CASSPGYNGYTF | TGTGCCAGCAGTCCAGGGTATAATGGCTACACCTTC
TRBJ1-5 | TRBV4-1 | - | - | CASSHSGLSNQPQHF | TGCGCCAGCAGCCACAGCGGACTTAGCAATCAGCCCCAGCATTTT
TRBJ2-6 | TRBV4-3 | - | - | CASSQDTPGGGGANVLTF | TGCGCCAGCAGCCAAGACACCCCTGGGGGAGGTGGGGCCAACGTCCTGACTTTC
TRBJ1-2 | TRBV5-6 | - | few | CASSFRSYGYTF | TGTGCCAGCAGCTTTCGGAGCTATGGCTATACCTTC
TRBJ1-4 | TRBV6-1 | - | few | CASRPQTATNEKLFF | TGTGCCAGCAGGCCGCAGACAGCAACTAATGAAAAACTGTTTTTT